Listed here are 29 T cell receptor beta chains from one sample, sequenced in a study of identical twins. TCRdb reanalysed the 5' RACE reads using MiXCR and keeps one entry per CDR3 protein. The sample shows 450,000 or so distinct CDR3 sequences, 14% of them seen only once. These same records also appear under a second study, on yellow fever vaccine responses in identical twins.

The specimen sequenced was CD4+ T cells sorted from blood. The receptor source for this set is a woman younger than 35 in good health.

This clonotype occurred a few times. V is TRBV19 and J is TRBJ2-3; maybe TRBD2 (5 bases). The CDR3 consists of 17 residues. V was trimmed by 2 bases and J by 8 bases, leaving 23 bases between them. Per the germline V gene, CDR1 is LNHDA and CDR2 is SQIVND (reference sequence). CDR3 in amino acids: CASSIWETALWRSTQYF. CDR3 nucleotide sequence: TGTGCCAGTAGTATATGGGAGACTGCCCTATGGAGGTCTACGCAGTATTTT.

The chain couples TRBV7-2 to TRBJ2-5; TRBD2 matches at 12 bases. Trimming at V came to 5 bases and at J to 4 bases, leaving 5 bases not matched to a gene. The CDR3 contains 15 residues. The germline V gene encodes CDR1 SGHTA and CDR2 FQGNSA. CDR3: CASSPLAGGIETQYF. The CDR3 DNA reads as TGTGCCAGCAGCCCCCTAGCGGGAGGGATAGAGACCCAGTACTTC. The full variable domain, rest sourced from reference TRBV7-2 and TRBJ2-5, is GAGVSQSPSNKVTEKGKDVELRCDPISGHTALYWYRQSLGQGLEFLIYFQGNSAPDKSGLPSDRFSAERTGGSVSTLTIQRTQQEDSAVYLCASSPLAGGIETQYFGPGTRLLVL.

The CDR3, as DNA: TGTGCCAGCAGGGGTTGGACGGGTCAGGGCTCTGGGGCCAACGTCCTGACTTTC. Its protein is CASRGWTGQGSGANVLTF. The chain combines TRBV2 with TRBJ2-6; D possibly corresponds to TRBD1 (5 bases). Germline V gene sequence: CDR1 SNHLY, CDR2 FYNNEI. The CDR3 has 18 residues. V was pared by 6 bases and J by 0 bases, with 18 bases between.

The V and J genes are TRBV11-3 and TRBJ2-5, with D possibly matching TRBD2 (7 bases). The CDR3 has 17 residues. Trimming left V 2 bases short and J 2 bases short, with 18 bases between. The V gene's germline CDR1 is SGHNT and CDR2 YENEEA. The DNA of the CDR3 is TGTGCCAGCAGCTTAAGGGGGGGTTCAGCGGGACAAGAGACCCAGTACTTC. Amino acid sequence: CASSLRGGSAGQETQYF.

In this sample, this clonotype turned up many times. CDR3 region: CSVLPTDVGGQPQHF. The CDR3 DNA is TGCAGCGTTCTTCCGACAGATGTCGGCGGTCAGCCCCAGCATTTT. The J gene is TRBJ1-5, the V gene TRBV29-1, with D perhaps matching TRBD1 (5 bases). The CDR3 runs 15 residues. V lost 5 bases to trimming and J lost 6 bases, with 20 bases between them. Germline V gene sequence: CDR1 SQVTM, CDR2 ANQGSEA. The complete variable domain, with remaining parts taken from reference TRBV29-1 and TRBJ1-5, reads SAVISQKPSRDICQRGTSLTIQCQVDSQVTMMFWYRQQPGQSLTLIATANQGSEATYESGFVIDKFPISRPNLTFSTLTVSNMSPEDSSIYLCSVLPTDVGGQPQHFGDGTRLSIL.

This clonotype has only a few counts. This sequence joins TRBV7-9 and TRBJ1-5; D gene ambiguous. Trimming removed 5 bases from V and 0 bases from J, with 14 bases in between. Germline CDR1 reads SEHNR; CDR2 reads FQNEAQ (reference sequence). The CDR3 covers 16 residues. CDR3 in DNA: TGTGCCAGCAGCCAAAGCAGTGCAGGTAGCAATCAGCCCCAGCATTTT. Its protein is CASSQSSAGSNQPQHF.

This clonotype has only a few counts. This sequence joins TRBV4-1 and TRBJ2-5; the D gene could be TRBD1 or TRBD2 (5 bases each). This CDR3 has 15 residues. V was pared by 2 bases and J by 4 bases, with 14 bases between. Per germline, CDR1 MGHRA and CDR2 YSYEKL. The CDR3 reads CASSQINAGRETQYF. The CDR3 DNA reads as TGCGCCAGCAGCCAAATAAATGCAGGGAGAGAGACCCAGTACTTC.

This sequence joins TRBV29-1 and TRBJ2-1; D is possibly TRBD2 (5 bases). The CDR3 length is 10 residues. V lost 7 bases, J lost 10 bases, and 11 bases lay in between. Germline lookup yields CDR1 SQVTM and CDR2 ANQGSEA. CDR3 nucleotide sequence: TGCAGCGCCACCTCGGGGGAGCAGTTCTTC. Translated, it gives CSATSGEQFF.

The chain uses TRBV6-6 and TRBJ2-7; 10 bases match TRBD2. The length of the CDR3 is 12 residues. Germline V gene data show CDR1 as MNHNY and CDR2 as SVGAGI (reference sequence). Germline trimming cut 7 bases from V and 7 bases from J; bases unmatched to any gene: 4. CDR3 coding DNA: TGTGCCAGCATAGCGGGAGGAGGAGAGCAGTACTTC. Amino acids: CASIAGGGEQYF.

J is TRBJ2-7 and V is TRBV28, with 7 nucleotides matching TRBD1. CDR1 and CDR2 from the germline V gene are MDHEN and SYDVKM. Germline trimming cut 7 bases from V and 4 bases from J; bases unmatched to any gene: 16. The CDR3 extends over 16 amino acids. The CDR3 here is CASTPTGAGGRYEQYF. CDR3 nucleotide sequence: TGTGCCAGCACCCCCACCGGGGCAGGGGGTAGGTACGAGCAGTACTTC.

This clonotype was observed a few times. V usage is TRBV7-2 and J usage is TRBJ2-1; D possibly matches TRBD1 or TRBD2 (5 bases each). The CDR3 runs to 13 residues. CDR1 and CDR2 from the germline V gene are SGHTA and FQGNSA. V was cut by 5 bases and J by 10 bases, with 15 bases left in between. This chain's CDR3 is CASSRDELGEQFF. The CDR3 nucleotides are TGTGCCAGCAGCCGGGACGAGCTGGGGGAGCAGTTCTTC.

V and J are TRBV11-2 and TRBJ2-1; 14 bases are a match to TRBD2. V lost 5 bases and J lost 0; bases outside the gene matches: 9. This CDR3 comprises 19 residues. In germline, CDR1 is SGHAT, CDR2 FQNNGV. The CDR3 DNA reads TGTGCCAGCAGCCAAAGACTAGCGGGAGGGTCTAGCTCCTACAATGAGCAGTTCTTC. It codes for CASSQRLAGGSSSYNEQFF.

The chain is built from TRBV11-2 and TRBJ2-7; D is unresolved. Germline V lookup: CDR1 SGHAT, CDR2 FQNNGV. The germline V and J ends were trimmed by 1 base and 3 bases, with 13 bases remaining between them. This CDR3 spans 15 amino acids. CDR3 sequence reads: CASSLGHGILYEQYF. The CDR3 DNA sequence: TGTGCCAGCAGCTTAGGGCATGGGATTCTCTACGAGCAGTACTTC. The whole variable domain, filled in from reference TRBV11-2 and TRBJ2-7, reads EAGVAQSPRYKIIEKRQSVAFWCNPISGHATLYWYQQILGQGPKLLIQFQNNGVVDDSQLPKDRFSAERLKGVDSTLKIQPAKLEDSAVYLCASSLGHGILYEQYFGPGTRLTVT.

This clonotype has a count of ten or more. CDR3 in DNA: TGTGCCAGCAGTCGAGGGCGTAGCAATCAGCCCCAGCATTTT. Amino acid sequence: CASSRGRSNQPQHF. The gene calls are TRBV6-1 and TRBJ1-5; D remains ambiguous. This CDR3 is 14 amino acids long. V dropped 5 bases and J dropped 0 bases, with 8 bases sitting between them. Per the germline V gene, CDR1 is MNHNS and CDR2 is SASEGT.

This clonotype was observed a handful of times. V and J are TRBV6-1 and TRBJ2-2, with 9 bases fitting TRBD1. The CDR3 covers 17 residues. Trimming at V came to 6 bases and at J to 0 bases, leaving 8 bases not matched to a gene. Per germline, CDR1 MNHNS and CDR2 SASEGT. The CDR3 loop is CASSRQGVGANTGELFF. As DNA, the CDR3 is TGTGCCAGCAGCCGACAGGGGGTCGGCGCGAACACCGGGGAGCTGTTTTTT.

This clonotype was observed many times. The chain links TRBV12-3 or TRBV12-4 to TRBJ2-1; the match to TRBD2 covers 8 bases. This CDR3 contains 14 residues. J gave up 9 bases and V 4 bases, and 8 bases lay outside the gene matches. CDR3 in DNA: TGTGCCAGCAGTTCTGGAGCGGGAGAGGGTGAGCAGTTCTTC. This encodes CASSSGAGEGEQFF.

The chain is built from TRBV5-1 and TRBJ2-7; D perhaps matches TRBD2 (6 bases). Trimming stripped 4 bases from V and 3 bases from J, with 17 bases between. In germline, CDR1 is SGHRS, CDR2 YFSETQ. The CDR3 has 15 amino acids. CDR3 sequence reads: CASSRGGTGNYEQYF. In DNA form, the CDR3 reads TGCGCCAGCAGCCGTGGGGGGACGGGAAACTACGAGCAGTACTTC.

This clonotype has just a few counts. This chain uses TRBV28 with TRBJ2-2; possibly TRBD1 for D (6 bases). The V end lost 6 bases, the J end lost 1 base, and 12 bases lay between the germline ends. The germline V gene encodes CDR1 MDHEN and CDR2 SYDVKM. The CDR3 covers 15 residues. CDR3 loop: CASRPGQLNTGELFF. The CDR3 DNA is TGTGCCAGCAGGCCCGGACAGTTGAACACCGGGGAGCTGTTTTTT.

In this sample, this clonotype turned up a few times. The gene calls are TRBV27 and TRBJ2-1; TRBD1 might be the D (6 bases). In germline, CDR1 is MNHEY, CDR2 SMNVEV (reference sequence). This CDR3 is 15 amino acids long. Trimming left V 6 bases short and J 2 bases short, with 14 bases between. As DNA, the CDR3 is TGTGCCAGCAGCCGCAGGGCAGGGGCCTACAATGAGCAGTTCTTC. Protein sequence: CASSRRAGAYNEQFF.

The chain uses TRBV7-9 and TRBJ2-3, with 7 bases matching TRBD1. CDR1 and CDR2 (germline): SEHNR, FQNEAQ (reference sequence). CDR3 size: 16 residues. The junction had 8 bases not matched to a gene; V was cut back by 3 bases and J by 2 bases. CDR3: CASSLGQTPSTDTQYF. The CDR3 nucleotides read TGTGCCAGCAGCTTGGGACAGACCCCCTCCACAGATACGCAGTATTTT.

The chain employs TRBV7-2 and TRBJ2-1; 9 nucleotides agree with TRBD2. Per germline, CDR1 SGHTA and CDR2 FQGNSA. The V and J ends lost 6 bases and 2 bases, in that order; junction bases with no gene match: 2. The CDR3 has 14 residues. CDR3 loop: CASSGGGAYNEQFF. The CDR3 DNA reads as TGTGCCAGCAGTGGCGGGGGGGCCTACAATGAGCAGTTCTTC.

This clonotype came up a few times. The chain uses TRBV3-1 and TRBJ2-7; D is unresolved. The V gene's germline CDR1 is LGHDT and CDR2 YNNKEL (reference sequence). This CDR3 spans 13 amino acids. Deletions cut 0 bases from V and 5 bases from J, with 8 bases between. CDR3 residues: CASSQDYSHEQYF. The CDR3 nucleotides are TGTGCCAGCAGCCAAGATTATTCCCACGAGCAGTACTTC.

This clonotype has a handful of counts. CDR3 sequence reads: CASSLDGGEQFF. The DNA of the CDR3 is TGTGCCAGCAGCTTGGACGGGGGGGAGCAGTTCTTC. The V and J genes are TRBV5-5 and TRBJ2-1; 7 bases fit TRBD2. This CDR3 comprises 12 residues. Trimming at V came to 0 bases and at J to 10 bases, leaving 1 base not matched to a gene. Germline V gives CDR1 SGHKS, CDR2 YYEKEE (reference sequence).

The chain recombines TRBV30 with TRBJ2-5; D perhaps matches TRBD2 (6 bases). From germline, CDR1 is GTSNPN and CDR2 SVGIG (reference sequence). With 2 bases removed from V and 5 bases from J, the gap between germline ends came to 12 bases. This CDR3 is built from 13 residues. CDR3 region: CAWSRTGVETQYF. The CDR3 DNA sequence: TGTGCCTGGAGTAGAACGGGGGTGGAGACCCAGTACTTC.

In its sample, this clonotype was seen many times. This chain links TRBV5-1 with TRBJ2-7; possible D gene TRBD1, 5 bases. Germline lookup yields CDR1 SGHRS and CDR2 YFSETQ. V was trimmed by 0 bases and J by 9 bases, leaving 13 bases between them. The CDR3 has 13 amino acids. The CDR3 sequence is CASSLGQNRRQYF. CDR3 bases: TGCGCCAGCAGCTTGGGACAGAACAGGCGGCAGTACTTC.

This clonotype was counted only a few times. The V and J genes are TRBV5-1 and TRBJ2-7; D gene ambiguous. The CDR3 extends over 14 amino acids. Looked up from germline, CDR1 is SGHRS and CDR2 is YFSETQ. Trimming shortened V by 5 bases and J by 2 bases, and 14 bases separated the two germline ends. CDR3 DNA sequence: TGCGCCAGCAGATATGGCCCCGCGACCTACGAGCAGTACTTC. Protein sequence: CASRYGPATYEQYF.

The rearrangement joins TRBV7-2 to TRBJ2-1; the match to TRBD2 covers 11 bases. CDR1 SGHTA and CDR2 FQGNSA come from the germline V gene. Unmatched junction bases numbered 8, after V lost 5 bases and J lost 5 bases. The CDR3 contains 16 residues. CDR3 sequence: CASSEGLAVGDNEQFF. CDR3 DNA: TGTGCCAGCAGCGAGGGACTAGCGGTTGGGGACAATGAGCAGTTCTTC. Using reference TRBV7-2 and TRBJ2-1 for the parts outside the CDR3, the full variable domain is GAGVSQSPSNKVTEKGKDVELRCDPISGHTALYWYRQSLGQGLEFLIYFQGNSAPDKSGLPSDRFSAERTGGSVSTLTIQRTQQEDSAVYLCASSEGLAVGDNEQFFGPGTRLTVL.

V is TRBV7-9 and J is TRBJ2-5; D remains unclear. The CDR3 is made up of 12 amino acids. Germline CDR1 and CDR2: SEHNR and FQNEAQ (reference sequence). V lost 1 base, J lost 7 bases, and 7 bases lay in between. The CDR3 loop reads CASSLDLLTQYF. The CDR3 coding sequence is TGTGCCAGCAGCTTAGATTTGTTGACCCAGTACTTC.

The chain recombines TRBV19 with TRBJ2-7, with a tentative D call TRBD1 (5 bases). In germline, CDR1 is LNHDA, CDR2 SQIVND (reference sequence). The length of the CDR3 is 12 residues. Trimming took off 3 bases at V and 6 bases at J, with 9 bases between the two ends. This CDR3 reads CASSMKDTEQYF. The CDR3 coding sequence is TGTGCCAGTAGTATGAAGGACACCGAGCAGTACTTC.